The T cell receptor beta chain under discussion was sequenced for a study of CD8 T cells in ankylosing spondylitis. The study's findings and limits: In ankylosing spondylitis patients, matched synovial fluid reportedly showed significant enrichment of disease-linked clones. In synovial fluid and blood from reactive arthritis, some motif variants were previously reported. Ankylosing spondylitis blood seemed to carry a telltale TCR beta motif made of several highly homologous variants.

Each TCR beta library was made by quantitative 5'-RACE that incorporated molecular barcodes. One entry per CDR3 protein, called by TCRdb with MiXCR from the 5' RACE reads. The table records hundreds of thousands of distinct CDR3 sequences, about 24% of them present only once. V trimming: 1 base; J trimming: 5 bases; junction bases outside the gene matches: 10. Germline loops: CDR1 SGHAT, CDR2 FQNNGV. The CDR3 totals 17 residues. About this clonotype itself: Antigen unknown.

The TCR originated in a male donor with ankylosing spondylitis. The genes are TRBV11-2 and TRBJ2-5; TRBD1 matches at 10 bases. Sequenced material: blood, either unsorted or a sorted T cell fraction (not recorded which). CDR3 sequence reads: CASSLAHGTGALETQYF. The CDR3 region has the DNA TGTGCCAGCAGCTTAGCCCACGGGACAGGGGCGTTGGAGACCCAGTACTTC.